This is a list of T cell receptor beta chains from one sample in a study of control samples from healthy donors and cancer patients. The assay was immunoSEQ multiplex PCR, and TCRdb's table has in-frame clones only and misses some. The sample includes about 110,000 clones, approximately 90% of them seen just once. Sequences were obtained from blood. Receptor source: a woman in her forties or fifties in good health. CDR3s include the opening cysteine and the closing phenylalanine or tryptophan. The order of the fields is clone size, J gene, D gene, V gene, CDR3 protein, CDR3 DNA. The D gene is left open where the match is weak. The size of a clone is reported for some rows only, either as once, few or many, or as a class for expanded clones.

.	TRBJ1-5	TRBD1	TRBV19	CASKGGRNQPQHF	TGTGCCAGTAAAGGGGGCCGTAACCAGCCCCAGCATTTT
once	TRBJ2-1	.	TRBV10-1	CASSESDRAGDNEQFF	TGCGCCAGCAGTGAGTCGGACAGGGCGGGGGACAATGAGCAGTTCTTC
.	TRBJ1-5	.	TRBV6-1	CASSEAGQPQHF	TGTGCCAGCAGTGAAGCGGGGCAGCCCCAGCATTTT
.	TRBJ2-2	.	TRBV6-5	CVSRGPANTGELFF	TGTGTCTCACGGGGCCCAGCGAACACCGGGGAGCTGTTTTTT
.	TRBJ1-1	.	TRBV5-5	CASSKGTFPGAFF	TGTGCCAGCAGCAAAGGGACTTTTCCGGGAGCTTTCTTT
.	TRBJ2-1	.	TRBV9	CASSLQAYNEQFF	TGTGCCAGCAGCCTTCAGGCCTACAATGAGCAGTTCTTC
once	TRBJ1-6	.	TRBV30	CAWSVYRTSSYNSPLHF	TGTGCCTGGAGTGTATACAGAACGAGCTCCTATAATTCACCCCTCCACTTT
.	TRBJ1-5	.	TRBV9	CASSVLGDSNQPQHF	TGTGCCAGCAGCGTATTGGGGGATAGCAATCAGCCCCAGCATTTT
.	TRBJ2-1	.	TRBV18	CASSPTRVNEQFF	TGTGCCAGCTCACCGACTCGGGTCAATGAGCAGTTCTTC
.	TRBJ2-2	.	TRBV6-5	CASTLSGELFF	TGTGCCAGCACACTCTCCGGGGAGCTGTTTTTT
.	TRBJ2-6	TRBD1	TRBV4-3	CASSQTGQVISGANVLTF	TGCGCCAGCAGCCAAACGGGACAGGTCATCTCTGGGGCCAACGTCCTGACTTTC
.	TRBJ2-5	.	TRBV20-1	CSASRGRGGYQETQYF	TGCAGTGCTAGTAGGGGGAGGGGAGGCTACCAAGAGACCCAGTACTTC
.	TRBJ2-3	.	TRBV7-3	CASSPNLGLDTQYF	TGTGCCAGCAGCCCCAATCTGGGCCTGGATACGCAGTATTTT
.	TRBJ2-5	TRBD2	TRBV5-4	CASSPGGSGGVQETQYF	TGTGCCAGCAGCCCAGGGGGTAGCGGGGGGGTTCAAGAGACCCAGTACTTC
.	TRBJ2-5	.	TRBV7-2	CASSQLGSGLETQYF	TGTGCCAGCAGCCAGCTCGGGTCAGGGCTCGAGACCCAGTACTTC
.	TRBJ1-4	.	TRBV11-2	CASSLAVSVGEKLFF	TGTGCCAGCAGCTTAGCAGTGTCAGTAGGGGAAAAACTGTTTTTT
.	TRBJ1-2	.	TRBV13	CASSSNVDPGCGYTF	TGTGCCAGCAGCTCCAACGTCGACCCGGGATGCGGCTACACCTTC
.	TRBJ2-1	TRBD2	TRBV7-7	CASSPEGLADDNEQFF	TGTGCCAGCAGCCCTGAGGGACTAGCTGATGACAATGAGCAGTTCTTC
.	TRBJ1-5	.	TRBV2	CASRGNQPQHF	TGTGCCAGCAGGGGCAATCAGCCCCAGCATTTT
.	TRBJ1-2	.	TRBV11-2	CASSYDRNYGYTF	TGTGCCAGCAGCTATGACAGAAACTATGGCTACACCTTC
.	TRBJ2-1	.	TRBV7-9	CASSSGYEQFF	TGTGCCAGCAGCTCAGGGTATGAGCAGTTCTTC
.	TRBJ1-4	.	TRBV20-1	CSARGGGLFF	TGCAGTGCTAGAGGGGGCGGACTGTTTTTT